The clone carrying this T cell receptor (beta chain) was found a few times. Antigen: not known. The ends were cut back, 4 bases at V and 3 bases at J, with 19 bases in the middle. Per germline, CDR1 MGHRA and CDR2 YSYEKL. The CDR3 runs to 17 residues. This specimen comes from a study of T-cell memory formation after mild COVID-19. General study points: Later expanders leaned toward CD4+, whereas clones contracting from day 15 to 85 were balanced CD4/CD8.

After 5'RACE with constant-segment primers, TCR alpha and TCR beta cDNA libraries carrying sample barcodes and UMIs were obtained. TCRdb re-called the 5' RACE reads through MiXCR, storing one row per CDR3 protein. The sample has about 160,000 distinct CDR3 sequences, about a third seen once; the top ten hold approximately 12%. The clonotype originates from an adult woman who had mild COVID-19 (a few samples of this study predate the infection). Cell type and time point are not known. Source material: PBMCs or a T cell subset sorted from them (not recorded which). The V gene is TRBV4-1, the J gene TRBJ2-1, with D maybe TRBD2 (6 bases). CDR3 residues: CASSPLERGGIYNEQFF. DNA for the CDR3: TGCGCCAGCAGCCCGCTGGAGAGGGGCGGGATCTACAATGAGCAGTTCTTC.